This section outlines one TCR beta chain sequence together with its context. The data originate from a study of blood T cell repertoires in COVID-19. About the research overall: Samples representing acute and convalescent COVID-19 were sourced from the United States, Italy and Spain. PBMCs, B-cell-depleted T cells, or T cells provided the cDNA or gDNA that made up the material.

Source study methods: How many nucleated cells were present was estimated from reference gene primer amplification. Generated by immunoSEQ multiplex PCR, the TCRdb table keeps only in-frame clones and is missing some. V, J and clone size are taken as reported in that table, and D and trimming were inferred from the DNA itself. Of 200,000 to 300,000 clones in the sample, approximately 89% were seen once. Germline CDR1 and CDR2: KGHDR and SFDVKD. The V gene end was trimmed by 3 bases and the J gene end by 7 bases; junction bases not matched to a gene: 6. The CDR3 covers 15 residues. Sequenced input: peripheral blood. This chain links TRBV24-1 with TRBJ1-4, with 8 bases fitting TRBD1. The receptor's source is a woman aged 50 to 65 with acute or convalescent COVID-19. CDR3 sequence reads: CATSDSRGRTEKLFF. The CDR3 nucleotides read TGTGCCACCAGTGATAGCAGGGGGCGGACTGAAAAACTGTTTTTT.